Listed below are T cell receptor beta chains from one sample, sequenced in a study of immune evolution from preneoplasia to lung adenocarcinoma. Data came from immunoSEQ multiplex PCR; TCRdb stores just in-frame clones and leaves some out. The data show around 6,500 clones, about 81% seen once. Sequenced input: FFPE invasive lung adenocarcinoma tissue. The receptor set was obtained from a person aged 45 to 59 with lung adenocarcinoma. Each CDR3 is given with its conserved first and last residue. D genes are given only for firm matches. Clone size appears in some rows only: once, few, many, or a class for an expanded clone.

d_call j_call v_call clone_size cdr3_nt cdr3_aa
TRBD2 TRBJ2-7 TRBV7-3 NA TGTGCCAGCAGCAGACTAGCGGGAGGCACCTACGAGCAGTACTTC CASSRLAGGTYEQYF
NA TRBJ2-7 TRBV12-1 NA NA CASSFGSGSSYEQYF
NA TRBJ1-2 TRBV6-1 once TGTGCCAGCAGCGTGGGGGGAGGGGGCTACACCTTC CASSVGGGGYTF
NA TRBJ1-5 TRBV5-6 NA TGTGCCAGCAGCTTGTGGAACGGGGGCCTCAATCAGCCCCAGCATTTT CASSLWNGGLNQPQHF
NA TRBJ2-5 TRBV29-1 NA TGCAGCGTTGTCCAGGGGGGGAGTTTGGTGGAGACCCAGTACTTC CSVVQGGSLVETQYF
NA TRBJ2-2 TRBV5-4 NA TGTGCCAGCAGCTTCTCCCACACCGGGGAGCTGTTTTTT CASSFSHTGELFF
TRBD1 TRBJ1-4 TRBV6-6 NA TGTGCCAGCAGTTCCCCGGACAGGGGGCATGAAAAACTGTTTTTT CASSSPDRGHEKLFF
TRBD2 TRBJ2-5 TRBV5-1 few TGCGCCAGCAGCTTGGTTCCTAGCGGAGGCCATTTAGGAGAGACCCAGTACTTC CASSLVPSGGHLGETQYF
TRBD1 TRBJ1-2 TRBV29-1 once TGCAGCGGACGCAGGAGGGACAGGGCCATCTACTATGGCTACACCTTC CSGRRRDRAIYYGYTF
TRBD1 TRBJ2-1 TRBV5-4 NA TGTGCCAGCAGCTGGGACAGGGCCAATGAGCAGTTCTTC CASSWDRANEQFF
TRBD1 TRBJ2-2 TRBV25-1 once TGTGCCAGCCTGGGGCCAGGGGGCAAAACCGGGGAGCTGTTTTTT CASLGPGGKTGELFF
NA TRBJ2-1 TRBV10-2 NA TGCGCCAGCAGTGAAACTCCAGGGTACAATGAGCAGTTCTTC CASSETPGYNEQFF
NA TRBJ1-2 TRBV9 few TGTGCCAGCAGCGCCACCTACAACTATGGCTACACCTTC CASSATYNYGYTF
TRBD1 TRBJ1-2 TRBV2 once TGTGCCAGCATGAGACAGGGGCTATATGGCTACACCTTC CASMRQGLYGYTF
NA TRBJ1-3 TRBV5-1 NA TGCGCCAGCAGCGTGACAGGTGGAAACACCATATATTTT CASSVTGGNTIYF
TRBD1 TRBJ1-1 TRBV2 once TGTGCCAGCAGTGTATCAGGGGGCATGAACACTGAAGCTTTCTTT CASSVSGGMNTEAFF
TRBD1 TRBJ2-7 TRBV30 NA TGTGCCTGGAGTGTACAAGGGGGCCGCTACGAGCAGTACTTC CAWSVQGGRYEQYF
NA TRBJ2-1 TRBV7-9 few TGTGCCAGCAGCGCCAGGGAATACGAGCAGTTCTTC CASSAREYEQFF
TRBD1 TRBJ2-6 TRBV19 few TGTGCCAGTAGTTCAGGACAGGGGTCTGGGGCCAACGTCCTGACTTTC CASSSGQGSGANVLTF
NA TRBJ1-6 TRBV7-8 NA TGTGCCAGCAGGGCGACGGCGGGGCCCCTCCACTTT CASRATAGPLHF
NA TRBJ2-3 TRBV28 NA TGTGCCAGCAGTTCCCCATTCCCAGATACGCAGTATTTT CASSSPFPDTQYF
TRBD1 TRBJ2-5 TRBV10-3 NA TGTGCCATCAGTAGGGACAGTATCAAAGAGACCCAGTACTTC CAISRDSIKETQYF
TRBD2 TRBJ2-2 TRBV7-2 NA TGTGCCAGCAGCTTAGCGGGAGGGATGGGCGGGGAGCTGTTTTTT CASSLAGGMGGELFF
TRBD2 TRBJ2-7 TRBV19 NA TGTGCCAGTAGTATTAGGCTAGCGGGAGGAGGCTCCTACGAGCAGTACTTC CASSIRLAGGGSYEQYF
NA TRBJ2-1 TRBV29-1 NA TGCAGCGTATACTCAGGGGACAATGAGCAGTTCTTC CSVYSGDNEQFF
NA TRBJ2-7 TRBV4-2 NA TGTGCCAGCAGCACCCGACAGGCCCCAGGGGAGCAGTACTTC CASSTRQAPGEQYF
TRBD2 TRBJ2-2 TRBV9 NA TGTGCCAGCAGCGCTAGCGGGAGGCACACCGGGGAGCTGTTTTTT CASSASGRHTGELFF
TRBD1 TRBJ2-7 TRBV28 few TGTGCCAGCAGTCCGGGGACAGGACGCTCCTACGAGCAGTACTTC CASSPGTGRSYEQYF
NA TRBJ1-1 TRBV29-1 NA TGCAGCGTCCTGAACACTGAAGCTTTCTTT CSVLNTEAFF
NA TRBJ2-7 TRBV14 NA TGTGCCAGCAGCCGCCTCGCCGAGCAGTACTTC CASSRLAEQYF
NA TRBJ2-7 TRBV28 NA TGTGCCAGCTCTTCTCACGGGAAACCCTACGAGCAGTACTTC CASSSHGKPYEQYF
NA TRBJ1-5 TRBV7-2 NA TGTGCCAGCAGCTTAACCCCCGCGGGGGGGTCACAGCCCCAGCATTTT CASSLTPAGGSQPQHF
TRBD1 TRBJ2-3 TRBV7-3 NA TGTGCCAGCAGCTTAGTTCCGGGACAGGGAACAGATACGCAGTATTTT CASSLVPGQGTDTQYF
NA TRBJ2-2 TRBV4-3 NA TGCGCCAGCAGCCAAGATCGCCTCACCGGGGAGCTGTTTTTT CASSQDRLTGELFF
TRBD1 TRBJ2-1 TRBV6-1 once TGTGCCAGCAGGCAATGGACAGGGGCAAGGGATGAGCAGTTCTTC CASRQWTGARDEQFF
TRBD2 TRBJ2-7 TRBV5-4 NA TGTGCCAGCAGCTACGGACTAGCGGGATACGAGCAGTACTTC CASSYGLAGYEQYF
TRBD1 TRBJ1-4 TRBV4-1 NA TGCGCCAGCAGCCAAGTCGGGACAGGAGACGTTCTAAATGAAAAACTGTTTTTT CASSQVGTGDVLNEKLFF
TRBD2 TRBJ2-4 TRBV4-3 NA TGCGCCAGCAGCCAAGAGGGGGGACTACTTCAGTACTTC CASSQEGGLLQYF
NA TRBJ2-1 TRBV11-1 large TGTGCCAGCAGCTTGGGGCTGACTAACTGGCCTAGCTGGGATGAGCAGTTCTTC CASSLGLTNWPSWDEQFF
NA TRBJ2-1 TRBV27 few TGTGCCAGCAGTTTCAACAATGAGCAGTTCTTC CASSFNNEQFF
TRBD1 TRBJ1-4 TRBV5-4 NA TGTGCCAGCAGCATTTGGACAGGGGGCAGTGAAAAACTGTTTTTT CASSIWTGGSEKLFF
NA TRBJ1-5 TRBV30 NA TGTGCCTGGAGTGTTAATAGCAATCAGCCCCAGCATTTT CAWSVNSNQPQHF
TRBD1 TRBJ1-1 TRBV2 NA TGTGCCAGCATAAGGGACAGAACTTCTGAAGCTTTCTTT CASIRDRTSEAFF
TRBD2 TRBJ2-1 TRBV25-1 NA TGTGCCAGCAGTGTAGCGGGAGGGCCGACTGAGCAGTTCTTC CASSVAGGPTEQFF
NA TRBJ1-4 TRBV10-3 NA TGTGCCATCAGTGGAAGCGGGTCCCTTAATGAAAAACTGTTTTTT CAISGSGSLNEKLFF
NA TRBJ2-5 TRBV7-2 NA TGTGCCAGCAGCTCTTTCCCGAGGGGGAAGGGCGAGACCCAGTACTTC CASSSFPRGKGETQYF
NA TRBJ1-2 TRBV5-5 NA TGTGCCAGCAGCGCCCAACAGGTGGGCTACACCTTC CASSAQQVGYTF
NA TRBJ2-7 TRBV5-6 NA TGTGCCAGCAGCACATACAGCGGAGTTCGCTCCTACGAGCAGTACTTC CASSTYSGVRSYEQYF
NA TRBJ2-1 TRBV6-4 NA TGTGCCAGCAGTGAGGTACTTGCATCCTACAATGAGCAGTTCTTC CASSEVLASYNEQFF
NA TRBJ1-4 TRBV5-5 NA TGTGCCAGCAGCCAAGGGTGGACTAATGAAAAACTGTTTTTT CASSQGWTNEKLFF
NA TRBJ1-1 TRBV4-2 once TGTGCCAGCAGCCAAGGAAAAGGGATAGACAGGGAAGCTTTCTTT CASSQGKGIDREAFF
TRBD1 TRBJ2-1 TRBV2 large TGTGCCAGCAGTGAACGGGACAGGGTCAATGAGCAGTTCTTC CASSERDRVNEQFF
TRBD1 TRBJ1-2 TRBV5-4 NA TGTGCCAGCAGCACGACAGGGGGCAACTATGGCTACACCTTC CASSTTGGNYGYTF